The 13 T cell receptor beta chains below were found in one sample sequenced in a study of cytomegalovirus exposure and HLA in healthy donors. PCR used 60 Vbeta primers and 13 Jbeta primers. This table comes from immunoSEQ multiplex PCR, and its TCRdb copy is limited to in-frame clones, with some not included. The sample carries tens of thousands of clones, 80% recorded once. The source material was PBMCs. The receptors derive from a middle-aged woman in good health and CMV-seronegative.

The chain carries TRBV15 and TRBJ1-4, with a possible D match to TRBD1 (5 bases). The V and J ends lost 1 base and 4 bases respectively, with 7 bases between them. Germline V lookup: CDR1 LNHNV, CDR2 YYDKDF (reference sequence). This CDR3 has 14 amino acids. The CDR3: CATSRARDNEKLFF. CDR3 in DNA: TGTGCCACCAGCAGAGCCAGGGATAATGAAAAACTGTTTTTT.

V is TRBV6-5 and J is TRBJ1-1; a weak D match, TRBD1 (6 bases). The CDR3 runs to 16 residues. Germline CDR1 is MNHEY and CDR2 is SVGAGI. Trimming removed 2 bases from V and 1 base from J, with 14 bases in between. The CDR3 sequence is CASSYGTGTTNTEAFF. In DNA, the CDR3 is TGTGCCAGCAGTTACGGTACCGGGACAACGAACACTGAAGCTTTCTTT.

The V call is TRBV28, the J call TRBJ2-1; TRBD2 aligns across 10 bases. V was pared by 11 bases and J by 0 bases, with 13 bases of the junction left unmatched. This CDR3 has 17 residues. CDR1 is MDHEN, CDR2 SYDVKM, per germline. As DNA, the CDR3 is TGTGCCTGCTTAGGACTAGCGGTCCCCAGCTCCTACAATGAGCAGTTCTTC. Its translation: CACLGLAVPSSYNEQFF.

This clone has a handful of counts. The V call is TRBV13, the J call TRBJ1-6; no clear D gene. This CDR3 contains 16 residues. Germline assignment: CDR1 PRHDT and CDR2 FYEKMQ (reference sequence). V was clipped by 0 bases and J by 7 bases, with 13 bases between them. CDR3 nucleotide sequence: TGTGCCAGCAGCTTAGGCCGGAGTCGAAACAATTCACCCCTCCACTTT. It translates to CASSLGRSRNNSPLHF.

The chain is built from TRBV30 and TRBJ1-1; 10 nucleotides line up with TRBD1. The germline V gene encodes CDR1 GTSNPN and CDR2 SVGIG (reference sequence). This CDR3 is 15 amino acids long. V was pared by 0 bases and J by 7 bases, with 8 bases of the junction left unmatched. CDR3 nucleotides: TGTGCCTGGAGTGTACCGGGACAGGGGAGGTTTGAAGCTTTCTTT. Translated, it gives CAWSVPGQGRFEAFF.

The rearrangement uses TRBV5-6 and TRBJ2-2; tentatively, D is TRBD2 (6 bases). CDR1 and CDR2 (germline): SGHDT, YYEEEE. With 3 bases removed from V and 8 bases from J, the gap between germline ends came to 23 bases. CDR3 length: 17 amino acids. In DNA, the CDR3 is TGTGCCAGCAGCTGGCGCCGGGACTCGATCAACGATGGGGAGCTGTTTTTT. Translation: CASSWRRDSINDGELFF.

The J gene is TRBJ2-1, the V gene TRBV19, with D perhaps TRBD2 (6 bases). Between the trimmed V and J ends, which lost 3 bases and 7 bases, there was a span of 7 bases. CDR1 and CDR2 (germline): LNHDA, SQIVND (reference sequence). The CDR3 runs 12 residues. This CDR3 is CASSMEGNEQFF. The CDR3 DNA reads TGTGCCAGTAGTATGGAGGGTAATGAGCAGTTCTTC.

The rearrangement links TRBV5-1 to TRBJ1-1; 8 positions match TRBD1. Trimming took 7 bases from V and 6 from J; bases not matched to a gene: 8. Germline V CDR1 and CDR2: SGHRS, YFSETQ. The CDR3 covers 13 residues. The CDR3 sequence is CASRVTGASEAFF. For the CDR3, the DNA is TGCGCCAGCCGCGTGACAGGGGCTTCTGAAGCTTTCTTT.

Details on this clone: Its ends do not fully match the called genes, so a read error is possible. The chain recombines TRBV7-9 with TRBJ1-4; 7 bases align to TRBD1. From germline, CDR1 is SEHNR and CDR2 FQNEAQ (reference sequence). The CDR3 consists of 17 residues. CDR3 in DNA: TGTTCCAGCAGCCCATCGATGACAGGGCTGGGTAATGAAAAACTGTTTTTT. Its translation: CSSSPSMTGLGNEKLFF.

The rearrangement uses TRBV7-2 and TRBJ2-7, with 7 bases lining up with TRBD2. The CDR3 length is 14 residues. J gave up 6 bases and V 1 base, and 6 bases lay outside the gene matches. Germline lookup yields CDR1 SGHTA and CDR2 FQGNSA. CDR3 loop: CASSLVRRESEQYF. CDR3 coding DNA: TGTGCCAGCAGCTTAGTACGGCGGGAGTCCGAGCAGTACTTC.

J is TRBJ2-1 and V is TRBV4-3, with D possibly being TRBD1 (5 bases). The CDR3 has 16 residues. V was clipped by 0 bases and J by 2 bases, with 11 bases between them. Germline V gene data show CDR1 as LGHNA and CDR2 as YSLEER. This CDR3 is CASSQDFGQAYNEQFF. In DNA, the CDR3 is TGCGCCAGCAGCCAAGATTTCGGACAAGCCTACAATGAGCAGTTCTTC.

CDR3 bases: TGTGCCAGCAGTGAAGCGTGGCAGGGATCCTACAATGAGCAGTTCTTC. Amino acids: CASSEAWQGSYNEQFF. The V call is TRBV2, the J call TRBJ2-1; D perhaps matches TRBD1 (5 bases). Germline-derived CDR1 and CDR2 are SNHLY and FYNNEI. There are 16 residues in the CDR3. V lost 0 bases to trimming and J lost 1 base, with 10 bases between them.

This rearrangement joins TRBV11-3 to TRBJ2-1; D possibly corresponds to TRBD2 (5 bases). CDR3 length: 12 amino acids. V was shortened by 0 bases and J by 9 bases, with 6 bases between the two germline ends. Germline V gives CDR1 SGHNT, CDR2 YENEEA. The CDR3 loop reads CASSLDRGEQFF. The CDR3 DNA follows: TGTGCCAGCAGCTTAGATCGGGGTGAGCAGTTCTTC.